A selection of T cell receptor beta chains follows, all from one sample in a study of cytomegalovirus exposure and HLA in healthy donors. Only in-frame clones appear in the TCRdb table, and some are missing; sequencing was by immunoSEQ multiplex PCR. This repertoire shows 150,000 to 200,000 clones, approximately 96% found once; its top ten account for approximately 0.97%. The specimen was PBMCs. The receptors come from a young woman in good health and CMV-seronegative. The CDR3 runs from the conserved cysteine through the conserved F or W. A D gene is named only where the DNA matches it firmly. Rows may omit the clone size; those that give it use once, few, many or a size class.

j_call v_call d_call clone_size cdr3_nt cdr3_aa
TRBJ2-2 TRBV2 TRBD2 - TGTGCCAGCACCCCGGGACTAGCGGGGTACGGGGAGCTGTTTTTT CASTPGLAGYGELFF
TRBJ1-2 TRBV4-1 - - TGCGCCAGCAGCCAAGATCTTGGGGCGCCGTGGGACTACACCTTC CASSQDLGAPWDYTF
TRBJ1-1 TRBV15 TRBD1 - TGTGCCACCAGCAGAGAGCCGGGACAGATGAACACTGAAGCTTTCTTT CATSREPGQMNTEAFF
TRBJ1-1 TRBV9 TRBD1 - TGTGCCAGCAGCGTAGCTGGGACAGGGGGAACTGAAGCTTTCTTT CASSVAGTGGTEAFF
TRBJ2-5 TRBV7-2 TRBD2 - TGTGCCAGCAGCTTAGTGACGGGGGGGCCCCAGACCCAGTACTTC CASSLVTGGPQTQYF
TRBJ2-7 TRBV4-1 - - TGCGCCAGCAGCCAAGTGCCGGACAGCTACGAGCAGTACTTC CASSQVPDSYEQYF
TRBJ2-5 TRBV27 TRBD2 - TGTGCCAGCAGACTTAGACTAGCGGGGAGAGAGACCCAGTACTTC CASRLRLAGRETQYF
TRBJ1-2 TRBV6-6 - - TGTGCCAGCAGCACGAGGGGGGGGGATAACTATGGCTACACCTTC CASSTRGGDNYGYTF
TRBJ1-1 TRBV7-9 - - TGTGCCAGCAGCCCCAAGTCCAGGAATGAAGCTTTCTTT CASSPKSRNEAFF
TRBJ2-7 TRBV5-1 TRBD2 - TGCGCCAGCAGCTTGTCCGGGGGGGCGTTAAGTTACGAGCAGTACTTC CASSLSGGALSYEQYF
TRBJ2-1 TRBV4-2 TRBD2 - TGTGCCAGCAGCCAAGCCCCCGGGACTAGCTTCAATGAGCAGTTCTTC CASSQAPGTSFNEQFF
TRBJ2-7 TRBV6-6 - - TGTGCCAGCAGTTACGGGGTCGGGGGGCGAAACTACGAGCAGTACTTC CASSYGVGGRNYEQYF
TRBJ1-2 TRBV27 - - TGTGCCACCTCCTTGGGTTATGACAGATTTAACTATGGCTACACCTTC CATSLGYDRFNYGYTF
TRBJ2-7 TRBV7-2 TRBD2 - TGTGCCAGCAGCTTAGTAGCGGGGGTCTACGAGCAGTACTTC CASSLVAGVYEQYF
TRBJ1-1 TRBV12-5 - - TGTGCTAGTGGTTTGGGAGACACTGAAGCTTTCTTT CASGLGDTEAFF
TRBJ2-6 TRBV7-9 - - TGTGCCAGCAGCTTTGGGGCACCTGGGGCCAACGTCCTGACTTTC CASSFGAPGANVLTF
TRBJ2-5 TRBV2 TRBD2 - TGTGCCAGCAGTGAAGGGGGGCTAGCGGGGTTTTTCTGGGAGACCCAGTACTTC CASSEGGLAGFFWETQYF
TRBJ1-3 TRBV19 - - TGTGCCAGTAGTGCCCACAGGAATGCTGAGAACACCATATATTTT CASSAHRNAENTIYF
TRBJ2-5 TRBV7-9 - - TGTGCCAGCAGCTTGTGGACAGAGCAAGAGACCCAGTACTTC CASSLWTEQETQYF
TRBJ2-7 TRBV7-2 - - TGTGCCAGCAGCTTAGCTTCGCAGGTCTCCTACGAGCAGTACTTC CASSLASQVSYEQYF
TRBJ1-1 TRBV7-9 - - TGTGCCAGCAGCCTTGTCGGTCGGGGGTCCAACACTGAAGCTTTCTTT CASSLVGRGSNTEAFF
TRBJ1-1 TRBV7-3 - - TGTGCCAGCAGCTTACAATCCCCCGGAGGGGCGAACACTGAAGCTTTCTTT CASSLQSPGGANTEAFF
TRBJ1-5 TRBV5-1 TRBD1 - TGCGCCAGCCAGGAGGGACAGGGGGCTAATCAGCCCCAGCATTTT CASQEGQGANQPQHF
TRBJ1-2 TRBV19 TRBD1 - TGTGCCAGTAGTCCCCCCATGGCAGGGGGAGTCTATGGCTACACCTTC CASSPPMAGGVYGYTF
TRBJ1-5 TRBV5-1 TRBD1 - TGCGCCAGCAGCTTGGAAGGGACAGTCAATCAGCCCCAGCATTTT CASSLEGTVNQPQHF
TRBJ2-2 TRBV5-8 - - TGTGCCAGCAGCTCCCCTTACGGGACATCGAACACCGGGGAGCTGTTTTTT CASSSPYGTSNTGELFF
TRBJ2-1 TRBV4-1 - - TGCGCCAGCAGCCAAGATGGGTACAGCGGGACAAACAATGAGCAGTTCTTC CASSQDGYSGTNNEQFF
TRBJ2-3 TRBV10-3 TRBD2 once TGTGCCATCAGTGAGGGGGAGACTAGCGGGGGCTCAGATACGCAGTATTTT CAISEGETSGGSDTQYF
TRBJ2-7 TRBV9 TRBD2 - TGTGCCAGCAGCGGGACTAGCGGAAACTACGAGCAGTACTTC CASSGTSGNYEQYF
TRBJ2-5 TRBV2 TRBD2 - TGTGCCAGCAGTCCGGAGAGCGGGGGGAAAGAGACCCAGTACTTC CASSPESGGKETQYF
TRBJ2-1 TRBV19 - - TGTGCCAGTACCCTAACCTTACTTGGGGCGGTCGGCAATGAGCAGTTCTTC CASTLTLLGAVGNEQFF
TRBJ2-7 TRBV10-2 - - TGCGCCAGCAGTGGAACCAGAGGAGCCTACGAGCAGTACTTC CASSGTRGAYEQYF
TRBJ2-1 TRBV4-2 - - TGTGCCAGCAGCCAAGTCTGGCAGGGGACCTACAATGAGCAGTTCTTC CASSQVWQGTYNEQFF
TRBJ2-2 TRBV4-1 - - TGCGCCAGCAGCCAAGCTGTGATAAGGACAAGCCGAGGCGGGGAGCTGTTTTTT CASSQAVIRTSRGGELFF
TRBJ2-1 TRBV9 - once TGTGCCAGCAGCGTAGGCCTAGACAATGAGCAGTTCTTC CASSVGLDNEQFF
TRBJ2-3 TRBV15 TRBD1 - TGTGCCACCAGCAGGGGGGACAGGAACACAGATACGCAGTATTTT CATSRGDRNTDTQYF
TRBJ1-2 TRBV6-6 - - TGTGCCAGCATTCGTCAGGGCTATGGCTACACCTTC CASIRQGYGYTF